This T cell receptor beta chain was documented in a study of beta chain features in type 1 diabetes. TCRB transcripts that were expressed got sequenced, as all of the isolated RNA had been reverse transcribed. Some clones are missing from TCRdb's copy, which holds only in-frame ones; the method was immunoSEQ multiplex PCR. This sample carries about 150,000 clones, approximately 9.1% of them seen once, and the ten largest clones take around 2.5%. Sorted populations all exceeded 95% purity. Findings of the study overall: Lower insertion and higher deletion counts appeared at VDJ junctions in type 1 diabetes patients.

About this clone: The target antigen is unknown.

This CDR3 has 19 residues. CDR1 is SEHNR and CDR2 is FQNEAQ in the germline V gene (reference sequence). The V segment lost 3 bases and the J segment 7 bases; nucleotides outside the gene matches: 23. This receptor was obtained from a woman aged 18-29 years in good health. The material sequenced was central memory CD4+ T cells from blood. The V call is TRBV7-9, the J call TRBJ2-5; 7 bases are a match to TRBD1. The CDR3 nucleotides are TGTGCCAGCAGCTTCTCCCCTCCTAGTGCGATGACAGGGAGATGGACCCAGTACTTC. This codes for CASSFSPPSAMTGRWTQYF. Full variable domain (remainder filled in from reference TRBV7-9 and TRBJ2-5): DTGVSQNPRHKITKRGQNVTFRCDPISEHNRLYWYRQTLGQGPEFLTYFQNEAQLEKSRLLSDRFSAERPKGSFSTLEIQRTEQGDSAMYLCASSFSPPSAMTGRWTQYFGPGTRLLVL.